This T cell receptor beta chain was sequenced during a study of blood T cell repertoires in COVID-19 (dated by TCRdb to the early 2020s). For context, the study as a whole: The collaborator samples originated in the United States, Italy and Spain and spanned the acute and convalescent phases of COVID-19. The prospective study material was composed of cDNA or gDNA derived from T cells, B-cell-depleted T cells, or PBMCs. The dataset comprised deeply sampled blood TCRbeta repertoires from subjects exposed to, actively infected with, or recovered from COVID-19. The repertoires were released in a freely available public database meant as a resource for research on the immune response to SARS-CoV-2. The samples were drawn from two sources: the first 160 participants of the ongoing ImmuneRACE study, and 1,000 to 1,500 subjects contributed by 6 global collaborators. A de-identified subject ID, COVID-19 status, age in years and sex were almost always included in the sample metadata. Where available, HLA class I and class II types were obtained from metadata supplied by the sample provider rather than from assay-based typing.

TCRbeta CDR3 regions were amplified from genomic DNA using the immunoSEQ Assay, a bias-controlled multiplex PCR. In the original analysis: The number of nucleated cells in each sample was estimated from the amplification of reference gene primers within the assay. To quantify the absolute abundance of each unique TCRbeta CDR3 rearrangement, sequence reads were collapsed and filtered. For each sample, productive Simpson clonality was calculated by taking the square root of Simpson's diversity index across productive rearrangements. Here the immuneACCESS table is served through TCRdb, limited to in-frame sequences with V and J called. Missing clones are a known gap in these copies; in checked studies unresolved V genes cover under half, and the rest lacks a known reason. V and J calls and clone size come straight from that table; D and trimming were deduced from the DNA. Here the sample has 300,000 to 350,000 clones; approximately 88% occur a single time. The ten largest make up just over 9.5% of the sample.

One collaborating source in Seattle enrolled patients while the patients were actively infected and followed the patients over time throughout the course of disease. The collaborating institutions used their own protocols to collect whole blood in K2EDTA tubes. For TCRbeta analysis, collaborators shipped samples in one of three forms: frozen whole blood, isolated PBMCs, or DNA extracted from either of those sample types. The paper's findings and limits, for the study overall: Clinical and demographic metadata were provided uncurated, with the amount varying by source and participant.

As to this clone: Its antigen is unknown. Base qualities are not at hand, and no much larger clone is one base apart.

From a lookup of the germline V gene, CDR1 and CDR2 are SGHRS and YFSETQ. The CDR3 covers 15 residues, taking in both the cysteine and the phenylalanine. Here the CDR3 DNA is all that survives: 45 bases in frame from base 1. V is shortened by 0 bases, J by 4 bases, and the region joining them spans 13 bases. The V and J genes are TRBV5-1 and TRBJ1-2; the D gene is possibly TRBD1, with 5 bases matching. What was sequenced was peripheral blood. The receptor comes from a man between 25 and 39 years old with COVID-19, enrolled during active disease. The sequenced DNA is TGCGCCAGCAGCTTGGAAGGGCTGGGGCTCTATGGCTACACCTTC. Translated, it reads CASSLEGLGLYGYTF.